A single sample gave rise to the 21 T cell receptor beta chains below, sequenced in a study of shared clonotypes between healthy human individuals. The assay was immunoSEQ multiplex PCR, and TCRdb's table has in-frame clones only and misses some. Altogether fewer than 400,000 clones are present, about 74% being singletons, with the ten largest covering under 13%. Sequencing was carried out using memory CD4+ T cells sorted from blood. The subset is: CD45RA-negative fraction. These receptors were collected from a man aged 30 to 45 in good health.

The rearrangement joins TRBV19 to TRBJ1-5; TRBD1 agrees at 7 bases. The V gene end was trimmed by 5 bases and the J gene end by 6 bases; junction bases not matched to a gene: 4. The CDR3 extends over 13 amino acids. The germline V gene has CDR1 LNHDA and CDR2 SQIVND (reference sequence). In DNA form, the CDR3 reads TGTGCCAGTAGTGGGACAGTTAGTCAGCCCCAGCATTTT. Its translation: CASSGTVSQPQHF. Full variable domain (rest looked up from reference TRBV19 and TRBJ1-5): DGGITQSPKYLFRKEGQNVTLSCEQNLNHDAMYWYRQDPGQGLRLIYYSQIVNDFQKGDIAEGYSVSREKKESFPLTVTSAQKNPTAFYLCASSGTVSQPQHFGDGTRLSIL.

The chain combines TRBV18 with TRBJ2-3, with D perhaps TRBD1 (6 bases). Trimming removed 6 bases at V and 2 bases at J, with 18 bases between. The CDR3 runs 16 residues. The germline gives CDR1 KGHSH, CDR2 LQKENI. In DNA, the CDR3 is TGTGCCAGCTCCCAACTACCAGGGGAATACACAGATACGCAGTATTTT. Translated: CASSQLPGEYTDTQYF.

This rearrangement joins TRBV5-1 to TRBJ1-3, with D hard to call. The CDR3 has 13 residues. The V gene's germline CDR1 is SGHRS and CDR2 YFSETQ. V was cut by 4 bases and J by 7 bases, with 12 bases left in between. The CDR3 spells CASSKGPENTIYF. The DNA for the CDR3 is TGCGCCAGCAGCAAAGGGCCGGAGAACACCATATATTTT.

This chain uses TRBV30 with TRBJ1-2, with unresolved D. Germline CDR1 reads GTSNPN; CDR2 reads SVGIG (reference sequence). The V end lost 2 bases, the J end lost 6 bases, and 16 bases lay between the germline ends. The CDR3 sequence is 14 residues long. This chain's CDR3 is CAWSLSSIVHGYTF. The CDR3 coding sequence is TGTGCCTGGAGTCTCTCATCGATCGTGCATGGCTACACCTTC.

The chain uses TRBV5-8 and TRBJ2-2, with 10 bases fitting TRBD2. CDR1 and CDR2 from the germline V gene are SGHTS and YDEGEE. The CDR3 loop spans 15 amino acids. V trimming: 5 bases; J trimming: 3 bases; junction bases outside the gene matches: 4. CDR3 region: CASRRLAGDTGELFF. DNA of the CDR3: TGTGCCAGCAGACGGCTAGCGGGGGACACCGGGGAGCTGTTTTTT.

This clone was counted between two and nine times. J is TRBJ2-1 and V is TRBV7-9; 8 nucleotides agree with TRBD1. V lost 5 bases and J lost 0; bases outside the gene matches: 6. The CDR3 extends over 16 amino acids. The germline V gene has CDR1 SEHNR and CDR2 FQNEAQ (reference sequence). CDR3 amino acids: CASSVTRGLSYNEQFF. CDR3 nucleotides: TGTGCCAGCAGCGTCACCAGGGGGCTCTCCTACAATGAGCAGTTCTTC. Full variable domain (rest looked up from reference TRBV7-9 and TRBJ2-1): DTGVSQNPRHKITKRGQNVTFRCDPISEHNRLYWYRQTLGQGPEFLTYFQNEAQLEKSRLLSDRFSAERPKGSFSTLEIQRTEQGDSAMYLCASSVTRGLSYNEQFFGPGTRLTVL.

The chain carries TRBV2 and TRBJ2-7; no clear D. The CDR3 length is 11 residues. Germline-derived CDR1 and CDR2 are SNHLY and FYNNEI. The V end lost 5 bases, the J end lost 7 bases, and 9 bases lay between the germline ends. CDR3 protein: CASSITGEQYF. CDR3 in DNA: TGTGCCAGCAGTATTACCGGGGAGCAGTACTTC.

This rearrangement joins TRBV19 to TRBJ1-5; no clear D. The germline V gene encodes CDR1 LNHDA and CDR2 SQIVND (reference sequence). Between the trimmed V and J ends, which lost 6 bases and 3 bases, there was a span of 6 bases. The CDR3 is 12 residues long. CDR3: CASRQINQPQHF. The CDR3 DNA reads TGTGCCAGTAGGCAGATCAATCAGCCCCAGCATTTT.

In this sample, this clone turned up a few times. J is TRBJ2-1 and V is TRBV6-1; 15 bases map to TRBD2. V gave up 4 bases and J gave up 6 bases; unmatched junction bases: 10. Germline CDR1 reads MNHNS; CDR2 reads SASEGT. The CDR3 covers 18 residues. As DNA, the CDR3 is TGTGCCAGCAGTGGGAGGACTAGCGGGAGGGCCGATACCAATGAGCAGTTCTTC. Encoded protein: CASSGRTSGRADTNEQFF.

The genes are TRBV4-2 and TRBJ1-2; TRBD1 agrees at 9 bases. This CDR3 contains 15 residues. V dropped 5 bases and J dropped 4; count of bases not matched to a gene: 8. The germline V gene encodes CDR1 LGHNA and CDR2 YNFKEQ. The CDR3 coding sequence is TGTGCCAGCAGCTTGCCACAGGGGGCGGGCTATGGCTACACCTTC. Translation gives CASSLPQGAGYGYTF.

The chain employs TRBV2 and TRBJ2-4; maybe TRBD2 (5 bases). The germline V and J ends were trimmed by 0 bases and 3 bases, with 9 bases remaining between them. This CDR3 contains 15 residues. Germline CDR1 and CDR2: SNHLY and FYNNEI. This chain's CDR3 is CASSEAFSDKNIQYF. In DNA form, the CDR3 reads TGTGCCAGCAGTGAAGCGTTTAGCGACAAAAACATTCAGTACTTC.

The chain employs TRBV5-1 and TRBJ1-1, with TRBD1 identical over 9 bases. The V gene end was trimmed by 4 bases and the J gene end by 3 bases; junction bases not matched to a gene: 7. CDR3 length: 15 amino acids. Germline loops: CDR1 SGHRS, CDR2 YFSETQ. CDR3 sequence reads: CASSGGTGFDTEAFF. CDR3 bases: TGCGCCAGCAGCGGGGGGACAGGGTTCGACACTGAAGCTTTCTTT. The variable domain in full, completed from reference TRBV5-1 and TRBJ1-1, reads KAGVTQTPRYLIKTRGQQVTLSCSPISGHRSVSWYQQTPGQGLQFLFEYFSETQRNKGNFPGRFSGRQFSNSRSEMNVSTLELGDSALYLCASSGGTGFDTEAFFGQGTRLTVV.

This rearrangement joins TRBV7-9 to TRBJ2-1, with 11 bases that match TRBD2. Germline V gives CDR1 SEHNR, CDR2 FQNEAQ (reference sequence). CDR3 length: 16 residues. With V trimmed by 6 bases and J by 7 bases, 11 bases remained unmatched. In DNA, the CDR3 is TGTGCCAGCAGGGCCCCGACTAGCGGGGCGAGTAATGAGCAGTTCTTC. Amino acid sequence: CASRAPTSGASNEQFF.

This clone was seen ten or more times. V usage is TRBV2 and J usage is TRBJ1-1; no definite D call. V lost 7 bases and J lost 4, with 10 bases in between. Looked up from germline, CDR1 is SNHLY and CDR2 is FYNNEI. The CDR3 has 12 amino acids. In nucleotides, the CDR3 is TGTGCCAGCACCGATGATAGCACTGAAGCTTTCTTT. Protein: CASTDDSTEAFF.

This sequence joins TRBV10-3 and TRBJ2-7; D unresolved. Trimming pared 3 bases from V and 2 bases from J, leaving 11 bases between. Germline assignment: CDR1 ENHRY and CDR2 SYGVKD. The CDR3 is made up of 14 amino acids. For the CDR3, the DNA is TGTGCCATCAGTGACGGACGGCTGCCCTACGAGCAGTACTTC. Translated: CAISDGRLPYEQYF.

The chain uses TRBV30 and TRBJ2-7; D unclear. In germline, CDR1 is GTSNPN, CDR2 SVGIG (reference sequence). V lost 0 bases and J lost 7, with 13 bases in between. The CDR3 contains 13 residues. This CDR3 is CAWSVRAGGEQYF. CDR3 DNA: TGTGCCTGGAGTGTACGGGCCGGCGGAGAGCAGTACTTC.

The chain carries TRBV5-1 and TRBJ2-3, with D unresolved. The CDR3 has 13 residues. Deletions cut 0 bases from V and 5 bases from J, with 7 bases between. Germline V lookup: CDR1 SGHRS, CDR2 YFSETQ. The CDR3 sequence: CASSLAVIDTQYF. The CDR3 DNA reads TGCGCCAGCAGCTTGGCCGTGATAGATACGCAGTATTTT.

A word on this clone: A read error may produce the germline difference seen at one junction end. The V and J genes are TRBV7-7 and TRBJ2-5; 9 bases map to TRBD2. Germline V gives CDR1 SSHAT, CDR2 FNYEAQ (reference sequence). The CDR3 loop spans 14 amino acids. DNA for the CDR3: TGTGCTAGCAGCCCGGGCGGGAGGGCCGAGACCCAGTACTTC. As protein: CASSPGGRAETQYF.

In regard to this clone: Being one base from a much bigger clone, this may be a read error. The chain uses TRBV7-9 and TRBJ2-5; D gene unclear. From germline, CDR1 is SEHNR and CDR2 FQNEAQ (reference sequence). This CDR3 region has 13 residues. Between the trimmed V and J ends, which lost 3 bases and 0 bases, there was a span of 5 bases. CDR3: CASSFDYQETQYF. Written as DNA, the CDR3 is TGTGCCAGCAGCTTTGACTACCAAGAGACCCAGTACTTC.

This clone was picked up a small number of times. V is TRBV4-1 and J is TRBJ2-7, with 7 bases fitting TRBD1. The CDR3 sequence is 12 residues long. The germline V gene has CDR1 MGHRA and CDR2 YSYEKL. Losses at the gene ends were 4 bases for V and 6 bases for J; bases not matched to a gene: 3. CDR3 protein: CASSPGQLEQYF. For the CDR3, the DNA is TGCGCCAGCAGCCCGGGACAGCTCGAGCAGTACTTC.

The CDR3 nucleotides are TGTGCCAGCACCCAGCCCCCGGTCACAGATACGCAGTATTTT. Encoded protein: CASTQPPVTDTQYF. The V gene is TRBV7-9, the J gene TRBJ2-3; D remains unclear. Looked up from germline, CDR1 is SEHNR and CDR2 is FQNEAQ (reference sequence). The V end was cut by 7 bases, the J end by 2 bases, with 13 bases between. This CDR3 has 14 residues.